The rows below give T cell receptor beta chains drawn from one sample of a study of blood T cell repertoires in COVID-19. Clones were read by immunoSEQ multiplex PCR, and TCRdb kept only the in-frame ones, dropping some. This sample has 100,000 or so clones, with 85% found just once. The specimen was peripheral blood. The receptors shown here come from a woman in her 70s with active or convalescent COVID-19. CDR3s include the opening cysteine and the closing phenylalanine or tryptophan. A D gene is named only where the DNA matches it firmly. Rows give clone size only sometimes, using once, few, many, or a class for an expanded clone.

CDR3aa	CDR3nt	d_gene	abundance	v_gene	j_gene
CASSIKGQGWYGYTF	TGTGCCAGTAGTATTAAGGGACAGGGTTGGTATGGCTACACCTTC	TRBD1	.	TRBV19	TRBJ1-2
CASRKADPQETQYF	TGCGCCAGCAGGAAAGCGGACCCTCAAGAGACCCAGTACTTC	.	.	TRBV5-1	TRBJ2-5
CASSDSFQPQHF	TGTGCCAGCAGTGACAGTTTCCAGCCCCAGCATTTT	.	.	TRBV6-2/TRBV6-3	TRBJ1-5
CASSPNREIDEKLFF	TGTGCCAGCTCGCCTAACAGGGAGATTGATGAAAAACTGTTTTTT	.	.	TRBV18	TRBJ1-4
CATSRRNEKLFF	TGTGCCACCAGCAGGCGGAATGAAAAACTGTTTTTT	.	.	TRBV15	TRBJ1-4
CATTSSTGTDTQYF	TGTGCCACGACTAGCTCCACGGGCACAGATACGCAGTATTTT	TRBD2	.	TRBV10-3	TRBJ2-3
CASSKTSGRAYNEQFF	TGTGCCAGCAGTAAGACTAGCGGGAGGGCCTACAATGAGCAGTTCTTC	TRBD2	.	TRBV6-6	TRBJ2-1
CAISALAKDTQYF	TGTGCCATCAGTGCCCTAGCTAAAGATACGCAGTATTTT	.	.	TRBV10-3	TRBJ2-3
CASSLETGRQNTEAFF	TGTGCCAGCAGCTTGGAAACGGGGAGGCAGAACACTGAAGCTTTCTTT	.	.	TRBV5-5	TRBJ1-1
CSARDNYEQYF	TGCAGTGCTAGAGACAACTACGAGCAGTACTTC	.	.	TRBV20-1	TRBJ2-7
CSASRTSGPFGEQYF	TGCAGTGCTAGTAGGACTAGCGGGCCGTTCGGCGAGCAGTACTTC	TRBD2	.	TRBV20-1	TRBJ2-7
CASSSIGGGAGNTIYF	TGTGCCAGCAGCTCGATCGGGGGAGGGGCTGGAAACACCATATATTTT	.	once	TRBV7-9	TRBJ1-3
CASSGEGSLGEQYF	TGCGCCAGCAGTGGTGAGGGCTCCCTAGGGGAGCAGTACTTC	.	.	TRBV10-1	TRBJ2-7
CASSNTGNTEAFF	TGTGCCAGCAGTAATACAGGGAACACTGAAGCTTTCTTT	.	.	TRBV2	TRBJ1-1
CASSLYGLSGTDTQYF	TGTGCCAGCAGCCTTTACGGACTATCCGGCACAGATACGCAGTATTTT	.	.	TRBV7-2	TRBJ2-3
CAISESEEYSGNTIYF	TGTGCCATCAGTGAGTCTGAGGAATACTCTGGAAACACCATATATTTT	.	.	TRBV10-3	TRBJ1-3
CATRTTSGGPTGELFF	TGTGCCACCCGGACGACTAGCGGGGGCCCCACCGGGGAGCTGTTTTTT	TRBD2	.	TRBV24-1	TRBJ2-2
CASSSSGQGYNEQFF	TGTGCCAGCAGTTCCTCGGGACAGGGCTACAATGAGCAGTTCTTC	TRBD1	.	TRBV6-2/TRBV6-3	TRBJ2-1
CASTRGSGDTTEQYF	TGTGCCAGCACCCGTGGGAGCGGCGACACCACCGAGCAGTACTTC	.	few	TRBV9	TRBJ2-7
CASSFSGTSGRPTNTGELFF	TGTGCCAGCAGCTTTTCCGGGACTAGCGGGAGACCTACGAACACCGGGGAGCTGTTTTTT	TRBD2	.	TRBV5-5	TRBJ2-2
CASSRLPTDEQYF	TGTGCCAGCAGTCGACTACCCACAGACGAGCAGTACTTC	.	.	TRBV2	TRBJ2-7
CASSHQGDPGYGYTF	TGTGCCAGCAGTCACCAGGGGGATCCGGGGTATGGCTACACCTTC	TRBD1	.	TRBV5-5	TRBJ1-2
CASSLVSSGPSTDTQYF	TGTGCCAGCAGTTTAGTGTCTAGCGGGCCTAGCACAGATACGCAGTATTTT	TRBD2	.	TRBV28	TRBJ2-3
CASSTTGAKVGYGTEAFF	TGTGCCAGCAGCACGACAGGGGCGAAAGTTGGATATGGCACTGAAGCTTTCTTT	TRBD1	.	TRBV7-9	TRBJ1-1
CASSLGPGSTSYEQYF	TGCGCCAGCAGCTTGGGCCCGGGTAGCACCAGCTACGAGCAGTACTTC	.	.	TRBV5-1	TRBJ2-7
CASSSGGAYNSPLHF	TGTGCCAGCAGTAGCGGGGGCGCTTATAATTCACCCCTCCACTTT	.	few	TRBV25-1	TRBJ1-6
CASRSPGANNEQFF	TGTGCCAGCAGGTCTCCGGGAGCAAACAATGAGCAGTTCTTC	.	.	TRBV6-5	TRBJ2-1
CASSPQLAGDNTGELFF	TGCGCCAGCAGCCCCCAGCTTGCGGGAGACAACACCGGGGAGCTGTTTTTT	TRBD2	.	TRBV4-3	TRBJ2-2
CASSPGTSGFNTQYF	TGTGCTAGCAGCCCAGGGACTAGCGGGTTCAATACGCAGTATTTT	TRBD2	.	TRBV7-7	TRBJ2-3
CASSLQEEYEQYF	TGTGCCAGCAGCCTTCAGGAGGAGTACGAGCAGTACTTC	.	.	TRBV11-3	TRBJ2-7
CASSLRTSGGTETQYF	TGTGCCAGCTCACTAAGGACTAGCGGGGGAACGGAGACCCAGTACTTC	TRBD2	.	TRBV18	TRBJ2-5
CASSQARQKNYGYTF	TGCGCCAGCAGCCAGGCCCGACAGAAAAACTATGGCTACACCTTC	.	.	TRBV4-1	TRBJ1-2
CASSAGLTGGSNQPQHF	TGCGCCAGCAGCGCCGGATTGACAGGTGGTAGCAATCAGCCCCAGCATTTT	.	.	TRBV4-1	TRBJ1-5
CASSPRGTGQETQYF	TGTGCCAGCAGCCCCCGGGGGACAGGGCAAGAGACCCAGTACTTC	TRBD1	.	TRBV11-3	TRBJ2-5
CASSPNRADAEKLFF	TGTGCCAGCAGCCCGAACAGGGCAGACGCCGAAAAACTGTTTTTT	.	.	TRBV11-2	TRBJ1-4
CASSSIQFNYGYTF	TGTGCCAGCAGTTCCATACAGTTTAACTATGGCTACACCTTC	.	.	TRBV6-2/TRBV6-3	TRBJ1-2
CASSPPGSSYEQYF	TGTGCCAGCTCACCACCGGGGAGCTCCTACGAGCAGTACTTC	.	once	TRBV18	TRBJ2-7
CASSFFGTGVGYTF	TGTGCCAGCAGTTTTTTTGGGACAGGAGTCGGCTACACCTTC	TRBD1	.	TRBV6-5	TRBJ1-2
CASSFVQGGAFF	TGTGCCAGCAGCTTCGTACAGGGGGGGGCTTTCTTT	TRBD1	.	TRBV7-2	TRBJ1-1
CASHIPGRNQPQHF	TGTGCAAGTCACATACCGGGTCGGAATCAGCCCCAGCATTTT	.	.	TRBV12-2	TRBJ1-5
CASTCHGYTF	TGTGCCAGCACCTGTCATGGCTACACCTTC	.	.	TRBV27	TRBJ1-2
CASSDDRAPNQETQYF	TGTGCCAGCAGCGATGACAGGGCCCCTAACCAAGAGACCCAGTACTTC	TRBD1	.	TRBV5-4	TRBJ2-5
CASSLLYRSSASYEQYF	TGTGCCAGCAGCTTGTTATACAGGTCGTCAGCCTCCTACGAGCAGTACTTC	.	few	TRBV11-2	TRBJ2-7
CASSEFRDRASYEQYF	TGTGCCAGCAGTGAATTCCGGGACAGGGCTTCCTACGAGCAGTACTTC	TRBD1	few	TRBV6-1	TRBJ2-7
CASDGSSRDNSPLHF	TGTGCCAGTGACGGGAGTTCGAGGGATAATTCACCCCTCCACTTT	.	.	TRBV28	TRBJ1-6
CASSQQARALASSYNEQFF	TGTGCCAGCAGCCAACAAGCCCGAGCTCTAGCGTCTTCCTACAATGAGCAGTTCTTC	.	.	TRBV3-1/TRBV3-2	TRBJ2-1
CASSQVKNTEAFF	TGTGCCAGCAGCCAAGTTAAGAACACTGAAGCTTTCTTT	.	.	TRBV3-1/TRBV3-2	TRBJ1-1
CASSPRSSGGARNEQFF	TGTGCCAGCAGCCCGCGGTCTAGCGGGGGGGCTCGCAATGAGCAGTTCTTC	TRBD2	.	TRBV6-2/TRBV6-3	TRBJ2-1
CASSLDRAGGYSNQPQHF	TGTGCCAGTAGCCTAGACAGGGCCGGAGGTTACAGCAATCAGCCCCAGCATTTT	TRBD1	.	TRBV19	TRBJ1-5
CASSLQGGGAVFEQFF	TGTGCCAGCAGCTTGCAAGGCGGGGGGGCCGTATTTGAGCAGTTCTTC	TRBD2	once	TRBV5-5	TRBJ2-1
CASSGGPPPLEQFF	TGTGCCAGCAGCGGAGGCCCCCCCCCTCTTGAGCAGTTCTTC	.	.	TRBV7-9	TRBJ2-1
CASSLTGIYEQYF	TGTGCCAGCAGCTTGACAGGAATCTACGAGCAGTACTTC	.	.	TRBV7-9	TRBJ2-7
CASSPGQPYEQYF	TGTGCCAGCAGCCCCGGACAGCCATACGAGCAGTACTTC	.	.	TRBV27	TRBJ2-7